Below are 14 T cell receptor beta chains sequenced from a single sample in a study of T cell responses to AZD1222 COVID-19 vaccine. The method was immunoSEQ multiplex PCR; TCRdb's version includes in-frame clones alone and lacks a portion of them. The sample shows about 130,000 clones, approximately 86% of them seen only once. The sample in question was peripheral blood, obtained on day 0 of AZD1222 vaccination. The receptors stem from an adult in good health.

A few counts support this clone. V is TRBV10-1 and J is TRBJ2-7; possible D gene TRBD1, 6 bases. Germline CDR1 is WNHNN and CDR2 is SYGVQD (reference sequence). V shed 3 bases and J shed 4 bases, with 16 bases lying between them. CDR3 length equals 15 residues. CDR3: CASSDSGQSQYEQYF. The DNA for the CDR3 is TGCGCCAGCAGTGATTCCGGACAGTCCCAATACGAGCAGTACTTC.

CDR3 bases: TGCGCCAGCAGCTTGAGTCAGGGGTGGTTGACGACCAACGTCCTGACTTTC. Translation: CASSLSQGWLTTNVLTF. The rearrangement joins TRBV5-1 to TRBJ2-6; D might be TRBD1 (6 bases). Germline V gene lookup returns CDR1 SGHRS and CDR2 YFSETQ. Trimming stripped 1 base from V and 8 bases from J, with 19 bases between. The CDR3 is 17 amino acids.

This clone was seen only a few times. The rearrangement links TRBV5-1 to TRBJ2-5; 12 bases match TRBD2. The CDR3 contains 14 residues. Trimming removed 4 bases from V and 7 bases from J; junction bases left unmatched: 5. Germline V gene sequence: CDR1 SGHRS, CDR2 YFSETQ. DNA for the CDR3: TGCGCCAGCAGCCGGACTAGCGGGGAGGTGACCCAGTACTTC. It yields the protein CASSRTSGEVTQYF.

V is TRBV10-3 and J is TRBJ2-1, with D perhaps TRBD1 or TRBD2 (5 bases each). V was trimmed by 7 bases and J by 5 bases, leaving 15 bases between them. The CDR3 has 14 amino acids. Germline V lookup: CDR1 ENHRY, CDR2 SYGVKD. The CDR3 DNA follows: TGTGCCATCATGCCGGGACCACAGAACAATGAGCAGTTCTTC. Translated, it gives CAIMPGPQNNEQFF.

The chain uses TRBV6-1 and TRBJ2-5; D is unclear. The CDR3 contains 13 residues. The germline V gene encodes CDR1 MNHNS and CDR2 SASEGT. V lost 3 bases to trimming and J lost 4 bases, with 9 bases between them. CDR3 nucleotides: TGTGCCAGCAGTGAGGACCCCGCAGAGACCCAGTACTTC. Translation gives CASSEDPAETQYF.

The CDR3 loop is CASSQDLAGTGELFF. The CDR3 DNA reads as TGCGCCAGCAGCCAAGACCTAGCGGGCACCGGGGAGCTGTTTTTT. The chain recombines TRBV4-3 with TRBJ2-2, with 8 bases matching TRBD2. The ends lost 0 bases at V and 4 bases at J; junction bases unmatched: 1. The length of the CDR3 is 15 residues. Germline V gene lookup returns CDR1 LGHNA and CDR2 YSLEER.

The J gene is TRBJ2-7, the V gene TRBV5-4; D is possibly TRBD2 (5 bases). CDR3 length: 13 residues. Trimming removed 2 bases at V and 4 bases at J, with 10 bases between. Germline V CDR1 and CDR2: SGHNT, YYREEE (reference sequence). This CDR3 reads CASSFDGDYEQYF. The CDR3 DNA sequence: TGTGCCAGCAGCTTCGACGGGGATTACGAGCAGTACTTC.

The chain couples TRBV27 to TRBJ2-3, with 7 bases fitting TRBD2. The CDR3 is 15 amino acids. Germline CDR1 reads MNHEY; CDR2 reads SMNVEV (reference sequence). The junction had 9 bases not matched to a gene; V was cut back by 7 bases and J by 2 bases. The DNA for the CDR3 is TGTGCCAGCAACCCTAGCGGAGCCCTCACAGATACGCAGTATTTT. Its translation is CASNPSGALTDTQYF.

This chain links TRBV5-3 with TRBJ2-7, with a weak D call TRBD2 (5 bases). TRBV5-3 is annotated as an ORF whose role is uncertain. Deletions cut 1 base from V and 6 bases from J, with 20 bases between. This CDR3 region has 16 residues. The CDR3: CARSLPPTGSLGEQYF. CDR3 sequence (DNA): TGTGCCAGAAGCTTGCCCCCGACGGGGAGCCTGGGCGAGCAGTACTTC.

The chain's CDR3 is CASRKGPGANVLTF. DNA for the CDR3: TGTGCCAGCAGAAAAGGGCCTGGGGCCAACGTCCTGACTTTC. V and J are TRBV11-2 and TRBJ2-6; D call uncertain. CDR1 is SGHAT, CDR2 FQNNGV, per germline. This CDR3 comprises 14 residues. V shed 6 bases and J shed 2 bases, with 8 bases lying between them.

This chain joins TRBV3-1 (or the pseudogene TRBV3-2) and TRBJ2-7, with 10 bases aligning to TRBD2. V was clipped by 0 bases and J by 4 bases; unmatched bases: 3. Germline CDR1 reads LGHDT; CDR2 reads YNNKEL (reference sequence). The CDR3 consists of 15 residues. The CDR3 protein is CASSQDGSGGYEQYF. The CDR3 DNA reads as TGTGCCAGCAGCCAAGATGGTAGCGGGGGGTACGAGCAGTACTTC.

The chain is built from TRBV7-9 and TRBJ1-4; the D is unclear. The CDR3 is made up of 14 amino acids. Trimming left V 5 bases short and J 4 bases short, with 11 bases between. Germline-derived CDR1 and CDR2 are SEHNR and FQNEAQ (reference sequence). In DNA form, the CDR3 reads TGTGCCAGCAGCATACAGTCTCATAATGAAAAACTGTTTTTT. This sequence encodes CASSIQSHNEKLFF.

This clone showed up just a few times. The CDR3 spells CASSSAQGAPGNTIYF. For the CDR3, the DNA is TGTGCCAGCAGCTCGGCGCAGGGGGCGCCTGGAAACACCATATATTTT. The chain couples TRBV5-5 to TRBJ1-3; 8 bases fit TRBD1. From germline, CDR1 is SGHKS and CDR2 YYEKEE (reference sequence). J lost 2 bases, V lost 3 bases, and 7 bases had no gene match. There are 16 residues in the CDR3.

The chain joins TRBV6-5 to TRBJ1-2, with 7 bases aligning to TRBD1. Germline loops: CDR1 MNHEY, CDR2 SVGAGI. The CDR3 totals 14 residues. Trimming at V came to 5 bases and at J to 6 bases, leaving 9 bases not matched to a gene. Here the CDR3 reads CASSRERGLDGYTF. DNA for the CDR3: TGTGCCAGCAGTAGAGAGAGGGGGCTTGATGGCTACACCTTC.